These 23 T cell receptor beta chains share one sample of origin, sequenced in a study of T cell responses to AZD1222 COVID-19 vaccine. The assay was immunoSEQ multiplex PCR, and TCRdb's table has in-frame clones only and misses some. The data contain more than 85,000 clones, around nine tenths of them singletons. The sample consisted of peripheral blood, taken on day 0 of AZD1222 vaccination. Source of these receptors: an adult in good health.

The J gene is TRBJ1-3, the V gene TRBV5-6; D remains unclear. The germline V gene encodes CDR1 SGHDT and CDR2 YYEEEE. Trimming removed 1 base at V and 7 bases at J, with 9 bases between. The CDR3 length is 13 residues. CDR3 region: CASSLQQRNTIYF. As DNA, the CDR3 is TGTGCCAGCAGCTTGCAACAGAGGAACACCATATATTTT.

V is TRBV19 and J is TRBJ2-3; 7 nucleotides match TRBD2. V shed 5 bases, J shed 3 bases, and the junction held 14 bases outside the gene matches. The CDR3 runs 17 residues. Germline V CDR1 and CDR2: LNHDA, SQIVND (reference sequence). The CDR3 is CASSLKTEAGSTDTQYF. The CDR3 coding sequence is TGTGCCAGTAGTCTTAAAACCGAAGCGGGGTCGACAGATACGCAGTATTTT.

This clone appeared once. CDR3 loop: CASSPLDRGDSPLHF. In DNA form, the CDR3 reads TGTGCCAGCTCACCCTTGGACAGGGGAGATTCACCCCTCCACTTT. The chain combines TRBV18 with TRBJ1-6, with 9 bases that match TRBD1. Germline loops: CDR1 KGHSH, CDR2 LQKENI. J was trimmed by 8 bases and V by 3 bases; bases with no gene match: 5. CDR3 length: 15 amino acids.

This sequence joins TRBV4-3 and TRBJ1-6; D is unclear. The germline V gene has CDR1 LGHNA and CDR2 YSLEER. The CDR3 is 15 residues long. V lost 0 bases, J lost 8 bases, and 11 bases lay in between. The CDR3 here is CASSQDLRVHSPLHF. The DNA for the CDR3 is TGCGCCAGCAGCCAAGACCTCAGAGTACATTCACCCCTCCACTTT.

V gene TRBV7-2 combines with J gene TRBJ2-7, with TRBD1 identical over 9 bases. The V and J ends lost 4 bases and 6 bases, in that order; junction bases with no gene match: 10. The CDR3 length is 15 residues. CDR1 is SGHTA and CDR2 is FQGNSA in the germline V gene. The CDR3: CASSSSGTGLSEQYF. The CDR3 DNA sequence: TGTGCCAGCAGCTCCTCCGGGACAGGGCTGTCCGAGCAGTACTTC.

The gene calls are TRBV28 and TRBJ1-6; perhaps TRBD1 as D (6 bases). From germline, CDR1 is MDHEN and CDR2 SYDVKM. Trimming stripped 3 bases from V and 3 bases from J, with 12 bases between. There are 16 residues in the CDR3. CDR3 in amino acids: CASSFLGAYYNSPLHF. CDR3 sequence (DNA): TGTGCCAGCAGTTTTTTGGGGGCCTACTATAATTCACCCCTCCACTTT.

This clone was recorded once. The chain employs TRBV5-1 and TRBJ2-1; a weak D match, TRBD1 (6 bases). CDR1 SGHRS and CDR2 YFSETQ come from the germline V gene. The CDR3 loop spans 14 amino acids. V was trimmed by 4 bases and J by 4 bases, leaving 12 bases between them. This chain's CDR3 is CASSIGQTYNEQFF. CDR3 nucleotides: TGCGCCAGCAGCATAGGACAGACATACAATGAGCAGTTCTTC.

The chain couples TRBV3-1 (or the pseudogene TRBV3-2) to TRBJ2-5; 7 nucleotides agree with TRBD1. The CDR3 runs to 17 residues. V was pared by 0 bases and J by 2 bases, with 9 bases of the junction left unmatched. CDR1 LGHDT and CDR2 YNNKEL come from the germline V gene (reference sequence). The CDR3 DNA reads as TGTGCCAGCAGCCAAGATTGGGGGACAGTAGGTCAAGAGACCCAGTACTTC. This codes for CASSQDWGTVGQETQYF.

The genes are TRBV5-6 and TRBJ1-2; TRBD1 might be the D (5 bases). The CDR3 totals 16 residues. Trimming left V 3 bases short and J 0 bases short, with 15 bases between. The germline V gene encodes CDR1 SGHDT and CDR2 YYEEEE. As DNA, the CDR3 is TGTGCCAGCAGCTCACAGGCTGTAGGGGCTAACTATGGCTACACCTTC. Translation: CASSSQAVGANYGYTF.

The chain combines TRBV11-3 with TRBJ1-5; no clear D gene. Trimming stripped 5 bases from V and 4 bases from J, with 3 bases between. The CDR3 is 11 residues long. Germline V gene lookup returns CDR1 SGHNT and CDR2 YENEEA. The DNA for the CDR3 is TGTGCCAGCAGCCCTAATCAGCCCCAGCATTTT. It codes for CASSPNQPQHF.

The CDR3 spells CASSLGAYTEAFF. The CDR3 DNA follows: TGTGCCAGCAGTTTAGGGGCCTACACTGAAGCTTTCTTT. The chain uses TRBV28 and TRBJ1-1; TRBD1 might be the D (5 bases). The CDR3 has 13 amino acids. Trimming took off 2 bases at V and 3 bases at J, with 7 bases between the two ends. Per the germline V gene, CDR1 is MDHEN and CDR2 is SYDVKM. The whole variable domain, remainder taken from reference TRBV28 and TRBJ1-1, is DVKVTQSSRYLVKRTGEKVFLECVQDMDHENMFWYRQDPGLGLRLIYFSYDVKMKEKGDIPEGYSVSREKKERFSLILESASTNQTSMYLCASSLGAYTEAFFGQGTRLTVV.

The chain combines TRBV20-1 with TRBJ2-3; D is unclear. V lost 8 bases and J lost 6, with 12 bases in between. Germline V CDR1 and CDR2: DFQATT, SNEGSKA (reference sequence). This CDR3 comprises 11 residues. CDR3 protein: CSRERADTQYF. The CDR3 DNA sequence: TGCAGTCGAGAGAGAGCGGATACGCAGTATTTT.

CDR3 coding DNA: TGTGCCAGCACTGGGGTAGGGTTTAACTATGGCTACACCTTC. Its protein is CASTGVGFNYGYTF. The V and J genes are TRBV28 and TRBJ1-2; unclear D gene. The V end lost 7 bases, the J end lost 1 base, and 13 bases lay between the germline ends. This CDR3 is built from 14 residues. Germline CDR1 and CDR2: MDHEN and SYDVKM.

This chain joins TRBV30 and TRBJ2-1; a possible D gene is TRBD2 (5 bases). Germline CDR1 and CDR2: GTSNPN and SVGIG (reference sequence). The CDR3 loop spans 15 amino acids. Trimming left V 2 bases short and J 9 bases short, with 20 bases between. The CDR3 region is CAWSPARARVGEQFF. In DNA form, the CDR3 reads TGTGCCTGGAGTCCCGCGAGGGCGCGGGTCGGTGAGCAGTTCTTC.

CDR3: CASSDLTGTSGIISTDTQYF. The CDR3 bases are TGTGCCAGCAGTGATCTAACCGGGACTAGCGGGATTATTAGCACAGATACGCAGTATTTT. The chain recombines TRBV6-1 with TRBJ2-3, with 13 nucleotides matching TRBD2. The CDR3 extends over 20 amino acids. Germline V lookup: CDR1 MNHNS, CDR2 SASEGT. The J segment lost 0 bases and the V segment lost 3 bases, leaving 12 bases of the junction unmatched.

This clone was counted a single time. V is TRBV7-2 and J is TRBJ1-6; D may be TRBD1 (5 bases). The V gene lost 4 bases and the J gene lost 13 bases, with 26 bases spanning the gap. Germline values: CDR1 SGHTA, CDR2 FQGNSA. The CDR3 has 17 residues. The CDR3 is CASSSDGASDYSGPLHF. The CDR3 DNA is TGTGCCAGCAGCTCGGACGGGGCAAGTGATTATAGTGGTCCCCTCCACTTT.

The J gene is TRBJ1-1, the V gene TRBV28; TRBD1 matches at 9 bases. CDR1 and CDR2 from the germline V gene are MDHEN and SYDVKM. The V gene end was trimmed by 4 bases and the J gene end by 7 bases; junction bases not matched to a gene: 7. The CDR3 is 14 residues long. CDR3 DNA sequence: TGTGCCAGCAGTTCCGGACAGGGGCGAGATGAAGCTTTCTTT. Protein product: CASSSGQGRDEAFF.

CDR3 protein: CASQRADTQYF. The DNA for the CDR3 is TGTGCCAGCCAACGGGCAGATACGCAGTATTTT. The J gene is TRBJ2-3, the V gene TRBV6-5; D is uncertain. There are 11 residues in the CDR3. Germline V gene data show CDR1 as MNHEY and CDR2 as SVGAGI. Deletions cut 8 bases from V and 4 bases from J, with 7 bases between.

V is TRBV24-1 and J is TRBJ1-2; TRBD1 is a possible D gene (5 bases). The CDR3 loop spans 15 amino acids. The germline V and J ends were trimmed by 5 bases and 4 bases, with 16 bases remaining between them. CDR1 is KGHDR and CDR2 is SFDVKD in the germline V gene. As DNA, the CDR3 is TGTGCCACCAGTGGTGGGTCAGGGATTTCCTATGGCTACACCTTC. Residues: CATSGGSGISYGYTF.

The V gene is TRBV6-5, the J gene TRBJ1-4; tentatively, D is TRBD1 (5 bases). V lost 4 bases and J 8 bases, leaving 17 bases between the germline ends. Germline loops: CDR1 MNHEY, CDR2 SVGAGI. This CDR3 spans 15 amino acids. CDR3 region: CASSLGGGSGEKLFF. The DNA for the CDR3 is TGTGCCAGCAGTTTGGGGGGGGGATCGGGAGAAAAACTGTTTTTT.

The J gene is TRBJ1-1, the V gene TRBV5-1; TRBD1 aligns across 10 bases. The CDR3 consists of 15 residues. Germline values: CDR1 SGHRS, CDR2 YFSETQ. V trimming: 0 bases; J trimming: 6 bases; junction bases outside the gene matches: 5. This CDR3 is CASSLGDRGTAEAFF. For the CDR3, the DNA is TGCGCCAGCAGCTTGGGGGACAGGGGTACGGCTGAAGCTTTCTTT. Drawing the rest from reference TRBV5-1 and TRBJ1-1, the complete variable domain is KAGVTQTPRYLIKTRGQQVTLSCSPISGHRSVSWYQQTPGQGLQFLFEYFSETQRNKGNFPGRFSGRQFSNSRSEMNVSTLELGDSALYLCASSLGDRGTAEAFFGQGTRLTVV.

This clone was counted a single time. This rearrangement joins TRBV18 to TRBJ1-6; TRBD1 matches at 7 bases. Per the germline V gene, CDR1 is KGHSH and CDR2 is LQKENI. The CDR3 contains 17 residues. Trimming cost V 8 bases and J 3 bases; bases outside gene matches: 13. CDR3 sequence reads: CASGNPRDSHYNSPLHF. CDR3 nucleotide sequence: TGTGCCAGCGGAAACCCCCGGGACAGCCACTATAATTCACCCCTCCACTTT.

The chain carries TRBV27 and TRBJ1-2; unclear D gene. V lost 3 bases and J lost 5, with 13 bases in between. Germline CDR1 reads MNHEY; CDR2 reads SMNVEV (reference sequence). The CDR3 totals 14 residues. CDR3 bases: TGTGCCAGCAGTTTGGGAGACGGGAGGTATGGCTACACCTTC. It specifies CASSLGDGRYGYTF.